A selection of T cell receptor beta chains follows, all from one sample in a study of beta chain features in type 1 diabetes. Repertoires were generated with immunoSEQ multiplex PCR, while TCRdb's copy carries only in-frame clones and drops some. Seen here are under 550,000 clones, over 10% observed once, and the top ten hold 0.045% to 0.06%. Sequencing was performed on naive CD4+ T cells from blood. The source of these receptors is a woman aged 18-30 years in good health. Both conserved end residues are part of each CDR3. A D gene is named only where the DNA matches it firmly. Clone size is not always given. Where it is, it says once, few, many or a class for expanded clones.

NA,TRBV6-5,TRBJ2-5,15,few,CASSYSGTSQETQYF,TGTGCCAGCAGTTACTCCGGGACAAGCCAAGAGACCCAGTACTTC
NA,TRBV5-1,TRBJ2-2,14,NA,CASSSFMNTGELFF,TGCGCCAGCAGCTCTTTCATGAACACCGGGGAGCTGTTTTTT
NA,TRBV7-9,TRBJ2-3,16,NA,CASSFRGESRTDTQYF,TGTGCCAGCAGCTTCCGTGGCGAAAGCCGCACAGATACGCAGTATTTT
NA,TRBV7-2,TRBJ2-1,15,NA,CASSLERSSYNEQFF,TGTGCCAGCAGCTTAGAGAGGAGCTCCTACAATGAGCAGTTCTTC
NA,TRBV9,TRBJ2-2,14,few,CASSVGSGTGELFF,TGTGCCAGCAGCGTAGGAAGTGGGACCGGGGAGCTGTTTTTT
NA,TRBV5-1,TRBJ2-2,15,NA,CASSLAGAGTGELFF,TGCGCCAGCAGCTTGGCGGGTGCTGGCACCGGGGAGCTGTTTTTT
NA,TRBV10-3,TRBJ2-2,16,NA,CAISEISIENTGELFF,TGTGCCATCAGTGAAATCAGCATAGAGAACACCGGGGAGCTGTTTTTT
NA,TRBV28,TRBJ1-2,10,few,CASKGDGYTF,TGTGCCTCCAAGGGAGATGGCTACACCTTC
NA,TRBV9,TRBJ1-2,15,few,CASSKMTAGRYGYTF,TGTGCCAGCAGCAAAATGACGGCAGGTCGTTATGGCTACACCTTC
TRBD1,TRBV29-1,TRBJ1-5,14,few,CSVCTGGADQPQHF,TGCAGCGTCTGTACAGGGGGCGCGGATCAGCCCCAGCATTTT
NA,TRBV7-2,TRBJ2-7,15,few,CASDSGSLYSYEQYF,TGTGCCAGCGACTCCGGGTCGCTCTACTCCTACGAGCAGTACTTC